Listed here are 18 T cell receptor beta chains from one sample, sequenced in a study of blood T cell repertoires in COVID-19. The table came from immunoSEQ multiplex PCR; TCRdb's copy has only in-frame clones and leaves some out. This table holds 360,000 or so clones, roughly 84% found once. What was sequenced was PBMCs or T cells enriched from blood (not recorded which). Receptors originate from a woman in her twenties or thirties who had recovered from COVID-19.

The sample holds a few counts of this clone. CDR3 loop: CASTSPRGRHEWLFF. CDR3 coding DNA: TGTGCCAGTACCTCACCGCGGGGGCGCCATGAGTGGCTGTTTTTT. The chain carries TRBV19 and TRBJ1-4; D may be TRBD1 (6 bases). Trimming stripped 7 bases from V and 14 bases from J, with 26 bases between. CDR3 length equals 15 residues. Germline V gene sequence: CDR1 LNHDA, CDR2 SQIVND (reference sequence).

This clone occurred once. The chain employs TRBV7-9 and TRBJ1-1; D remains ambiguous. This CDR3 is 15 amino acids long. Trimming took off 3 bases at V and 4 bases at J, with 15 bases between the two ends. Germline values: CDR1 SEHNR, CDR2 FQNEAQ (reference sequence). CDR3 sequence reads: CASSFFEGGSTEAFF. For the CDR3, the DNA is TGTGCCAGCAGCTTTTTTGAGGGAGGGAGCACTGAAGCTTTCTTT.

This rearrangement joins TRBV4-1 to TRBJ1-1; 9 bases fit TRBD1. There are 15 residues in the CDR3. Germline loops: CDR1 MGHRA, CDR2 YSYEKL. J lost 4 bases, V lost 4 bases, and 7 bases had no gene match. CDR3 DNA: TGCGCCAGCAGCCCCCGGACAGGGGAGGGCACTGAAGCTTTCTTT. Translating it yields CASSPRTGEGTEAFF.

This CDR3 reads CGAQTNYGYTF. CDR3 nucleotides: TGTGGGGCACAAACCAACTATGGCTACACCTTC. The chain joins TRBV28 to TRBJ1-2; D is unclear. The CDR3 loop spans 11 amino acids. The germline gives CDR1 MDHEN, CDR2 SYDVKM.

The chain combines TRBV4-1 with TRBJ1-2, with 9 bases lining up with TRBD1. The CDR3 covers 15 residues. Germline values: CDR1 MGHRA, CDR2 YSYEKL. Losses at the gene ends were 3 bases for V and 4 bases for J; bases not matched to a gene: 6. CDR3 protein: CASSHNGQGRYGYTF. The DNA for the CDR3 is TGCGCCAGCAGCCACAATGGACAGGGGCGCTATGGCTACACCTTC.

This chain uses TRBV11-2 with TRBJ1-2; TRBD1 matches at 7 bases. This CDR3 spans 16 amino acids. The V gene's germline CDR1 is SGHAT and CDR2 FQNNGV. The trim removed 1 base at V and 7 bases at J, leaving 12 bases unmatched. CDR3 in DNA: TGTGCCAGCAGCTTAGCGGGGGCCGAGGGGGCGCTTGGCTACACCTTC. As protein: CASSLAGAEGALGYTF.

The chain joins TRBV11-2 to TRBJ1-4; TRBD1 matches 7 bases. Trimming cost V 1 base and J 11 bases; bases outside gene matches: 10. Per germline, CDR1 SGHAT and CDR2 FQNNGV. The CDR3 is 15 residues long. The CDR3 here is CASSLGDREFWKLFF. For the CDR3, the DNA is TGTGCCAGCAGCTTAGGAGACAGGGAATTTTGGAAACTGTTTTTT.

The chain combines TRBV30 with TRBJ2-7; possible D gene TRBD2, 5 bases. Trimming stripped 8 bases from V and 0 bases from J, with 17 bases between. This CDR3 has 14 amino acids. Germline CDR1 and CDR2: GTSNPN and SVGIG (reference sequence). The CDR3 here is CAISTGFVSYEQYF. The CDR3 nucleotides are TGTGCCATCAGCACGGGGTTCGTCTCCTACGAGCAGTACTTC.

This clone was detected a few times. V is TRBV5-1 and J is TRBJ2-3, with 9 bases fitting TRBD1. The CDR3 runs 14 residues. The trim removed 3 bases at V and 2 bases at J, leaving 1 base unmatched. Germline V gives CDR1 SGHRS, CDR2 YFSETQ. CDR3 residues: CASSYRGHTDTQYF. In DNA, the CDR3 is TGCGCCAGCAGCTACAGGGGGCACACAGATACGCAGTATTTT.

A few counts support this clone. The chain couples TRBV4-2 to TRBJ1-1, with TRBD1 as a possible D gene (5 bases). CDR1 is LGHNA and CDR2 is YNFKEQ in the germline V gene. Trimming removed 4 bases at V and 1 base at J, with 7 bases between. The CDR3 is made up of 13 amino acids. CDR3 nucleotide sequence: TGTGCCAGCAGCCCGACAGAGAACACTGAAGCTTTCTTT. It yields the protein CASSPTENTEAFF.

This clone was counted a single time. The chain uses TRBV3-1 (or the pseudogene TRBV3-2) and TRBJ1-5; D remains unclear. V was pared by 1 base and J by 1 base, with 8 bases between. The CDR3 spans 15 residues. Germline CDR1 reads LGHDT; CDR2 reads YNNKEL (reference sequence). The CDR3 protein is CASSQGTVSNQPQHF. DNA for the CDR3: TGTGCCAGCAGCCAAGGGACTGTGAGCAATCAGCCCCAGCATTTT.

This chain's CDR3 is CASSLIGVGNQPQHF. CDR3 nucleotide sequence: TGTGCCAGCAGTTTAATAGGGGTGGGCAATCAGCCCCAGCATTTT. This chain uses TRBV27 with TRBJ1-5; the D gene is possibly TRBD1 (5 bases). The germline CDR1 and CDR2 sequences are MNHEY and SMNVEV (reference sequence). The CDR3 contains 15 residues. The germline V and J ends were trimmed by 2 bases and 2 bases, with 10 bases remaining between them.

The CDR3 reads CASSLFDRGGTGELFF. The CDR3 DNA reads as TGCGCCAGCAGCTTATTCGACAGGGGGGGAACCGGGGAGCTGTTTTTT. V and J are TRBV5-1 and TRBJ2-2, with 9 bases identical to TRBD1. Germline values: CDR1 SGHRS, CDR2 YFSETQ. V lost 2 bases, J lost 5 bases, and 7 bases stayed unmatched. The CDR3 length is 16 residues.

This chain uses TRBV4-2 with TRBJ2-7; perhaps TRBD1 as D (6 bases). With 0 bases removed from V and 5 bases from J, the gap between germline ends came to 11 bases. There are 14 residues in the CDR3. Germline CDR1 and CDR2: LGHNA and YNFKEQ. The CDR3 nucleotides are TGTGCCAGCAGCCAAGAAGGCAGGGGCCACGAGCAGTACTTC. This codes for CASSQEGRGHEQYF.

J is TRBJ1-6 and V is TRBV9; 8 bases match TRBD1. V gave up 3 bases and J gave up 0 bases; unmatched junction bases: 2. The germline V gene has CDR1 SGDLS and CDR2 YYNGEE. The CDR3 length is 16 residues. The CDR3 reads CASSAGGSSYNSPLHF. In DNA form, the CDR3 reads TGTGCCAGCAGCGCAGGGGGCAGCTCCTATAATTCACCCCTCCACTTT.

The CDR3 coding sequence is TGTGCCAGAAGTTATGCCGTCCGGGACAGGGGATACAATGAGCAGTTCTTC. Protein sequence: CARSYAVRDRGYNEQFF. The rearrangement uses TRBV5-3 and TRBJ2-1; 10 bases are shared with TRBD1. TRBV5-3 is classed as an ORF, of uncertain function. Trimming at V came to 5 bases and at J to 4 bases, leaving 12 bases not matched to a gene. The CDR3 covers 17 residues.

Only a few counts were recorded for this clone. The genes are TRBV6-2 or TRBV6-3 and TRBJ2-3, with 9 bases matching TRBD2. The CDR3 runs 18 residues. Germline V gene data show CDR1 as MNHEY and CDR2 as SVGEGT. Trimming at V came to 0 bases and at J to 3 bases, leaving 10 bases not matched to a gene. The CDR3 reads CASSYSSGLAGSTDTQYF. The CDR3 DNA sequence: TGTGCCAGCAGTTACTCGAGTGGCCTAGCGGGGAGTACAGATACGCAGTATTTT.

In DNA form, the CDR3 reads TGCAGCGTGGGGGGTAGCAATCAGCCCCAGCATTTT. Its translation is CSVGGSNQPQHF. The V and J genes are TRBV29-1 and TRBJ1-5; possibly TRBD1 for D (5 bases). V was shortened by 6 bases and J by 0 bases, with 6 bases between the two germline ends. The V gene's germline CDR1 is SQVTM and CDR2 ANQGSEA. CDR3 length: 12 amino acids.